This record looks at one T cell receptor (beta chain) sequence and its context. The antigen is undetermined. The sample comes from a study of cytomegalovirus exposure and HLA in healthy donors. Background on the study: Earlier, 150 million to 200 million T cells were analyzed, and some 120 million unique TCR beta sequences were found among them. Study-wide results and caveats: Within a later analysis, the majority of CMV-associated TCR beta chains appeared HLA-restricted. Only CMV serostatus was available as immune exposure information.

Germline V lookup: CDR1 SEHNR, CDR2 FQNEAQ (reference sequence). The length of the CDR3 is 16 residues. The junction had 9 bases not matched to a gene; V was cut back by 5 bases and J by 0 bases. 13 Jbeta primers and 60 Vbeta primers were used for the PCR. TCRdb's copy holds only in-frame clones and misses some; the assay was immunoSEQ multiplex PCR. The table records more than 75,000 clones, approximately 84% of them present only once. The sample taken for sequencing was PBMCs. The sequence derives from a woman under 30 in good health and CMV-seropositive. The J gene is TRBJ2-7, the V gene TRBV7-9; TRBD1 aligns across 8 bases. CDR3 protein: CASSGRLDRVSYEQYF. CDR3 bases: TGTGCCAGCAGCGGGCGCCTGGACAGGGTCTCCTACGAGCAGTACTTC.